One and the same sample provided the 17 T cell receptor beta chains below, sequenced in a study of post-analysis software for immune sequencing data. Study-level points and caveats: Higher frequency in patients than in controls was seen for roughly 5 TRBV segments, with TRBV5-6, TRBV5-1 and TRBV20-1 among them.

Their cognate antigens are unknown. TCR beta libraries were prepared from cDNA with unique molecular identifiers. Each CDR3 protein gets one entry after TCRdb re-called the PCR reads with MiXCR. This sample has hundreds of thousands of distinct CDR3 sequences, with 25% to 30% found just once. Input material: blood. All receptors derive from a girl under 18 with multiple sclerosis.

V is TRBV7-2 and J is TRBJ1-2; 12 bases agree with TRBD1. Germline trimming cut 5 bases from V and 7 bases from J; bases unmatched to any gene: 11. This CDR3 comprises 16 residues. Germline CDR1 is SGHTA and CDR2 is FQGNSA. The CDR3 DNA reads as TGTGCCAGCAGCGCTCACCCGGGACAGGGGGCTGGTGGCTACACCTTC. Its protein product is CASSAHPGQGAGGYTF.

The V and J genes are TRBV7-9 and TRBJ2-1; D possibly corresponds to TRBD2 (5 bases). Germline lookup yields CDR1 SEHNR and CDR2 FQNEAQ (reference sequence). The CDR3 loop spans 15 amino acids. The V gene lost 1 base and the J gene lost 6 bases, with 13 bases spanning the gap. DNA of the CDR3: TGTGCCAGCAGCTTAGATCTGGAGGAGATCAATGAGCAGTTCTTC. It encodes CASSLDLEEINEQFF.

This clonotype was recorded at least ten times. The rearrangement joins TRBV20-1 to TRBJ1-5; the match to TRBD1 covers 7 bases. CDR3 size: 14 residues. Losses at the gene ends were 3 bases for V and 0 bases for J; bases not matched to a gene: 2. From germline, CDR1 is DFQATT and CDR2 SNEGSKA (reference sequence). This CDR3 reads CSASRDSSNQPQHF. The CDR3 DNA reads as TGCAGTGCTAGTCGGGACAGTAGCAATCAGCCCCAGCATTTT.

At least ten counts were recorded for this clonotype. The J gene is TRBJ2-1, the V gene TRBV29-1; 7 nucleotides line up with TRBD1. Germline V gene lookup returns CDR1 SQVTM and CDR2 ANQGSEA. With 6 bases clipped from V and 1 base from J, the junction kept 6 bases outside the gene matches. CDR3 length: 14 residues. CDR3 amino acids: CSVRDRGSYNEQFF. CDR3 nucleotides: TGCAGCGTCCGGGACAGAGGATCCTACAATGAGCAGTTCTTC.

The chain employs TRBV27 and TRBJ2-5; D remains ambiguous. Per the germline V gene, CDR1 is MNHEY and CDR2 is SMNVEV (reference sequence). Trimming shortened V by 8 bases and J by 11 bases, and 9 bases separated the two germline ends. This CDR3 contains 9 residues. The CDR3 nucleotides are TGTGCCAGCGGCCTAGAGCAGTACTTC. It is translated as CASGLEQYF.

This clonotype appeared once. The CDR3 DNA follows: TGTGCCAGCACTACTTGGTACAATGAGCAGTTCTTC. Translation: CASTTWYNEQFF. The V and J genes are TRBV12-3 or TRBV12-4 and TRBJ2-1; the D is unclear. V was trimmed by 7 bases and J by 4 bases, leaving 8 bases between them. This CDR3 is 12 amino acids long.

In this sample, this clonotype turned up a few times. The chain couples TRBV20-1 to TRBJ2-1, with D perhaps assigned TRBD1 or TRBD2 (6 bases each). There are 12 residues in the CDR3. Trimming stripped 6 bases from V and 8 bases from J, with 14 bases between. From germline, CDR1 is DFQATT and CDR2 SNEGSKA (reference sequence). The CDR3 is CSAESRGDEQFF. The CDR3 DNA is TGCAGTGCCGAAAGTAGGGGGGATGAGCAGTTCTTC.

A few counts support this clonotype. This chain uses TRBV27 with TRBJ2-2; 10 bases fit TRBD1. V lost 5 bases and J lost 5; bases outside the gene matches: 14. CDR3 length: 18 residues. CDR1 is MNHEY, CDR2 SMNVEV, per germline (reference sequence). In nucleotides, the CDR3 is TGTGCCAGCAGTCCCCAGAACCGACAGGGGGCGTGGACCGGGGAGCTGTTTTTT. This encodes CASSPQNRQGAWTGELFF.

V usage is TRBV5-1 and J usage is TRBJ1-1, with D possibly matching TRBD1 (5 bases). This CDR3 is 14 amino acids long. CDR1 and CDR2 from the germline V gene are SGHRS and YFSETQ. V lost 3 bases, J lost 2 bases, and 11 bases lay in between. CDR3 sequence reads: CASSCSGANTEAFF. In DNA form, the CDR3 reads TGCGCCAGCAGCTGCTCCGGGGCCAACACTGAAGCTTTCTTT.

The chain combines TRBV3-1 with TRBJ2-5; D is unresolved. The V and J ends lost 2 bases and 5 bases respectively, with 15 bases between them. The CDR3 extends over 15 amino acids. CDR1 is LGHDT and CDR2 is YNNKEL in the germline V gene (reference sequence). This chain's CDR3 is CASSQSGPGDETQYF. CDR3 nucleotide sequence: TGTGCCAGCAGCCAATCAGGCCCGGGTGACGAGACCCAGTACTTC.

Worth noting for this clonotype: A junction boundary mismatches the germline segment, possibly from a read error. CDR3 amino acids: CSARDEYPNTGERFF. CDR3 bases: TGCAGTGCTAGAGACGAGTATCCGAACACCGGGGAGCGGTTTTTT. V and J are TRBV20-1 and TRBJ2-2; D perhaps matches TRBD2 (5 bases). CDR1 is DFQATT and CDR2 is SNEGSKA in the germline V gene (reference sequence). CDR3 length: 15 amino acids.

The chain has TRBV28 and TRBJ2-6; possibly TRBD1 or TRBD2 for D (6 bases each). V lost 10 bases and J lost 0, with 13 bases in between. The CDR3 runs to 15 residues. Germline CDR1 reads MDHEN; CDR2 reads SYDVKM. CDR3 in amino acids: CATKGGSSGANVLTF. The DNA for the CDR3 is TGTGCCACTAAGGGGGGCAGCTCTGGGGCCAACGTCCTGACTTTC.

DNA of the CDR3: TGTGCCATCAGTGAGGTGGTTAGCGGGACCAGAGATACGCAGTATTTT. Its protein is CAISEVVSGTRDTQYF. This chain joins TRBV10-3 and TRBJ2-3; 8 positions match TRBD2. J lost 5 bases, V lost 2 bases, and 9 bases had no gene match. CDR1 ENHRY and CDR2 SYGVKD come from the germline V gene. The CDR3 runs 16 residues.

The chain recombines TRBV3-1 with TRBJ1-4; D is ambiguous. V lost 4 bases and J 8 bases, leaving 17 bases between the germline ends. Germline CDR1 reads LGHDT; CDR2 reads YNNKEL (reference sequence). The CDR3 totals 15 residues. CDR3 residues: CASSPTLSQVEKLFF. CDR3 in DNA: TGTGCCAGCAGCCCGACTCTCAGCCAGGTCGAAAAACTGTTTTTT.

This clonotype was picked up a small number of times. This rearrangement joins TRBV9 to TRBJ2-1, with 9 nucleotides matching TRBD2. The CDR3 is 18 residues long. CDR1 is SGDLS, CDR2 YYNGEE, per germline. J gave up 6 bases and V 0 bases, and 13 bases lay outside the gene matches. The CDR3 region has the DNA TGTGCCAGCAGCGTAGTGGGCGGAGGAGCGGGAGGAACCAATGAGCAGTTCTTC. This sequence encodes CASSVVGGGAGGTNEQFF.

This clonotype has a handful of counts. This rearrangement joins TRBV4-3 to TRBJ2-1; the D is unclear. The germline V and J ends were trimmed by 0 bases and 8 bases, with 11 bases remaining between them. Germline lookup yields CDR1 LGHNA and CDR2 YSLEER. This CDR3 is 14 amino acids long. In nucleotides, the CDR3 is TGCGCCAGCAGCCAAGATAAGGCCTGGGATGAGCAGTTCTTC. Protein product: CASSQDKAWDEQFF.

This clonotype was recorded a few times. The CDR3 region has the DNA TGTGCCACCAGCAGGGGTAGGGGTCAGCCCCAGCATTTT. It specifies CATSRGRGQPQHF. The rearrangement joins TRBV15 to TRBJ1-5, with D perhaps TRBD1 (5 bases). The germline V gene has CDR1 LNHNV and CDR2 YYDKDF (reference sequence). The CDR3 runs 13 residues. V gave up 3 bases and J gave up 6 bases, with 9 bases separating them.